The source of this TCR beta chain is a study of response to subunit inactivated influenza vaccine. Study-level findings and limits: Few additional T cells are recruited per seasonal influenza vaccination, authors suggested.

The CDR3 loop spans 15 amino acids. Germline values: CDR1 SGHAT, CDR2 FQNNGV. Unmatched junction bases numbered 9, after V lost 5 bases and J lost 7 bases. TCRdb reprocessed the RT-PCR reads with MiXCR, giving one entry per CDR3 protein. The table shows 450,000 to 600,000 distinct CDR3 sequences, with approximately 7.8% occurring only once. On this clonotype: Antigen specificity is unknown.

The TCR originated in a man between 50 and 69 years old who received an inactivated influenza vaccine. The V and J genes are TRBV11-2 and TRBJ2-7; the match to TRBD1 covers 12 bases. This specimen consisted of PBMCs from blood, obtained about 24 months after vaccination. CDR3 sequence: CASSTTGTGGLEQYF. CDR3 coding DNA: TGTGCCAGCAGCACTACCGGGACAGGGGGCTTAGAGCAGTACTTC.